Below, 31 T cell receptor beta chains from the same sample are listed, as sequenced in a study of blood T cells in healthy people across ages. Through a sample-barcoded 5' primer and a J-beta primer mix, a second PCR was run for roughly 7 to 12 cycles. One entry per CDR3 protein, called by TCRdb with MiXCR from the 5' RACE reads. This sample has just under 900,000 distinct CDR3 sequences, with about 28% found just once. Sequences were obtained from blood. The receptors originated from an elderly woman in good health.

This clonotype was counted many times. The chain couples TRBV7-2 to TRBJ2-3; either TRBD1 or TRBD2 may supply D (6 bases each). The germline V and J ends were trimmed by 6 bases and 4 bases, with 17 bases remaining between them. Germline-derived CDR1 and CDR2 are SGHTA and FQGNSA. CDR3 length equals 15 residues. The CDR3 loop reads CASRITFGGSDTQYF. In DNA form, the CDR3 reads TGTGCCAGCAGAATTACGTTCGGGGGCTCAGATACGCAGTATTTT.

As concerns this clonotype: A much more abundant neighbour one base away suggests this may be a read error. This chain links TRBV3-1 with TRBJ2-5, with TRBD2 matching over 7 bases. The CDR3 covers 14 residues. In germline, CDR1 is LGHDT, CDR2 YNNKEL (reference sequence). J lost 11 bases, V lost 6 bases, and 15 bases had no gene match. CDR3 DNA sequence: TGTGCCAGCAGAATCGGAGCGGGGACCAATGAGCAGTACTTC. Protein: CASRIGAGTNEQYF.

As to this clonotype: The junction shows a germline mismatch at one end, possibly a read error. V usage is TRBV7-8 and J usage is TRBJ1-1, with D perhaps TRBD1 (6 bases). Germline V gene data show CDR1 as SGHVS and CDR2 as FQNEAQ. The CDR3 runs to 14 residues. CDR3 region: CARSTQGMNTEAFF. CDR3 nucleotide sequence: TGTGCCCGCAGCACCCAGGGGATGAACACTGAAGCTTTCTTT.

Remarks on this clonotype: This may come from a read error, since a much larger clone is one base off. The chain recombines TRBV6-2 or TRBV6-3 with TRBJ2-7; possibly TRBD1 for D (6 bases). The V gene's germline CDR1 is MNHEY and CDR2 SVGEGT. Trimming took 5 bases from V and 7 from J, leaving 24 bases between them. The CDR3 length is 16 residues. In DNA form, the CDR3 reads TGTGCCAGCAGTAACCCGGGACACATCTCCTACAATGAGCAGTACTTC. Its translation is CASSNPGHISYNEQYF.

In its sample, this clonotype was seen a few times. J is TRBJ2-7 and V is TRBV6-2 or TRBV6-3; 7 nucleotides match TRBD1. The CDR3 is 13 amino acids. J was trimmed by 2 bases and V by 6 bases; bases with no gene match: 4. The germline gives CDR1 MNHEY, CDR2 SVGEGT. For the CDR3, the DNA is TGTGCCAGCAGGCCGGACAGGACCTACGAGCAGTACTTC. It codes for CASRPDRTYEQYF.

The genes are TRBV29-1 and TRBJ2-6; no reliable D call. The CDR3 is 15 residues long. Trimming left V 5 bases short and J 4 bases short, with 15 bases between. From germline, CDR1 is SQVTM and CDR2 ANQGSEA. The CDR3 coding sequence is TGCAGCGTTAAGGACGGAGTAGGGGGGGCCAACGTCCTGACTTTC. The encoded protein is CSVKDGVGGANVLTF. The entire variable domain, with the rest obtained from reference TRBV29-1 and TRBJ2-6, is as follows: SAVISQKPSRDICQRGTSLTIQCQVDSQVTMMFWYRQQPGQSLTLIATANQGSEATYESGFVIDKFPISRPNLTFSTLTVSNMSPEDSSIYLCSVKDGVGGANVLTFGAGSRLTVL.

This clonotype was observed a handful of times. The J gene is TRBJ1-1, the V gene TRBV7-2; perhaps TRBD1 as D (6 bases). Germline-derived CDR1 and CDR2 are SGHTA and FQGNSA. V lost 3 bases, J lost 1 base, and 12 bases lay in between. The CDR3 consists of 15 residues. The CDR3 nucleotides are TGTGCCAGCAGCTTCAGACAGGTCGCGAACACTGAAGCTTTCTTT. Encoded protein: CASSFRQVANTEAFF.

This clonotype came up a few times. The chain recombines TRBV7-9 with TRBJ1-3; unclear D gene. This CDR3 is built from 15 residues. CDR1 SEHNR and CDR2 FQNEAQ come from the germline V gene (reference sequence). Trimming took off 2 bases at V and 0 bases at J, with 8 bases between the two ends. Here the CDR3 reads CASSLQIFSGNTIYF. CDR3 bases: TGTGCCAGCAGCTTACAGATCTTCTCTGGAAACACCATATATTTT.

This clonotype was picked up many times. The rearrangement uses TRBV5-5 and TRBJ2-3, with unresolved D. This CDR3 has 15 residues. With 4 bases removed from V and 2 bases from J, the gap between germline ends came to 14 bases. Germline lookup yields CDR1 SGHKS and CDR2 YYEKEE (reference sequence). In DNA form, the CDR3 reads TGTGCCAGCAGCCCCCCGACCAAACTCACAGATACGCAGTATTTT. Translation: CASSPPTKLTDTQYF. Looking up the rest from reference TRBV5-5 and TRBJ2-3 gives the full variable domain: DAGVTQSPTHLIKTRGQQVTLRCSPISGHKSVSWYQQVLGQGPQFIFQYYEKEERGRGNFPDRFSARQFPNYSSELNVNALLLGDSALYLCASSPPTKLTDTQYFGPGTRLTVL.

This clonotype was observed a handful of times. With a much larger clone just one base away, this may be a read error. The chain links TRBV7-2 to TRBJ2-5; 8 bases agree with TRBD1. Germline CDR1 reads SGHTA; CDR2 reads FQGNSA. This CDR3 is built from 14 residues. V lost 6 bases to trimming and J lost 2 bases; unmatched junction nucleotides: 5. Here the CDR3 reads CASRATGGQETQYF. The CDR3, as DNA: TGTGCCAGCAGGGCAACAGGGGGGCAAGAGACCCAGTACTTC. Full variable domain (outside the CDR3, taken from reference TRBV7-2 and TRBJ2-5): GAGVSQSPSNKVTEKGKDVELRCDPISGHTALYWYRQSLGQGLEFLIYFQGNSAPDKSGLPSDRFSAERTGGSVSTLTIQRTQQEDSAVYLCASRATGGQETQYFGPGTRLLVL.

In its sample, this clonotype was seen many times. The CDR3 region is CSARDNSEKLFF. The CDR3 bases are TGCAGTGCTAGAGATAACAGTGAAAAACTGTTTTTT. V and J are TRBV20-1 and TRBJ1-4, with D uncertain. V lost 0 bases and J 7 bases, leaving 6 bases between the germline ends. The length of the CDR3 is 12 residues. From germline, CDR1 is DFQATT and CDR2 SNEGSKA (reference sequence).

Ten or more counts support this clonotype. The V gene is TRBV6-5, the J gene TRBJ1-2; TRBD1 agrees at 9 bases. Per the germline V gene, CDR1 is MNHEY and CDR2 is SVGAGI. Trimming cost V 6 bases and J 8 bases; bases outside gene matches: 4. CDR3 size: 12 residues. The CDR3 here is CASRQGAEGYTF. The CDR3 nucleotides are TGTGCCAGCAGACAGGGGGCAGAGGGCTACACCTTC.

The chain carries TRBV7-2 and TRBJ1-1; no firm D call. This CDR3 contains 13 residues. Trimming took 5 bases from V and 6 from J, leaving 13 bases between them. Germline loops: CDR1 SGHTA, CDR2 FQGNSA. Here the CDR3 DNA reads TGTGCCAGCAGCCCCCGACCCAACGCTGAAGCTTTCTTT. Its protein product is CASSPRPNAEAFF.

This clonotype was seen many times. The chain employs TRBV6-5 and TRBJ2-3, with TRBD1 matching 7 bases. V shed 4 bases and J 6 bases; nucleotides not matched to a gene: 10. The CDR3 spans 15 residues. In germline, CDR1 is MNHEY, CDR2 SVGAGI. The DNA for the CDR3 is TGTGCCAGCAGTTCGCCCGCAGGGGGAGTGGATACGCAGTATTTT. Its protein is CASSSPAGGVDTQYF.

As to this clonotype: A clone one base away is much larger, so this may be a read error. V is TRBV20-1 and J is TRBJ2-5; D unclear. The CDR3 spans 13 residues. V dropped 2 bases and J dropped 2 bases, with 9 bases sitting between them. The germline gives CDR1 DFQATT, CDR2 SNEGSKA (reference sequence). The DNA of the CDR3 is TGCAGTGCTAGAAGCCCGAATCAAGAGACCCAGTACTTC. Residues: CSARSPNQETQYF.

This rearrangement joins TRBV7-2 to TRBJ2-7; 8 positions match TRBD1. Losses at the gene ends were 0 bases for V and 3 bases for J; bases not matched to a gene: 4. This CDR3 is 15 amino acids long. CDR1 and CDR2 from the germline V gene are SGHTA and FQGNSA. The CDR3: CASSLAMDRVYEQYF. CDR3 coding DNA: TGTGCCAGCAGCTTAGCGATGGACAGGGTCTACGAGCAGTACTTC.

About this clonotype itself: The junction shows a germline mismatch at one end, possibly a read error. The chain joins TRBV5-5 to TRBJ2-5; 9 bases align to TRBD2. Germline V CDR1 and CDR2: SGHKS, YYEKEE (reference sequence). The CDR3 runs to 15 residues. CDR3 protein: CAGSLLAGFGETQYF. The CDR3 bases are TGTGCCGGCAGCCTTCTAGCGGGGTTTGGGGAGACCCAGTACTTC.

Comment on this clonotype: Here the CDR3 omits its conserved ending phenylalanine or tryptophan, so a read error is the likely source. The V and J genes are TRBV7-9 and TRBJ2-3, with TRBD2 matching over 10 bases. This CDR3 contains 17 residues. The germline CDR1 and CDR2 sequences are SEHNR and FQNEAQ (reference sequence). V was pared by 5 bases and J by 5 bases, with 13 bases of the junction left unmatched. The CDR3 protein is CASSTTVSGGAKDTQYS. The CDR3 DNA follows: TGTGCCAGCAGCACAACGGTCAGCGGGGGGGCAAAAGATACGCAGTATTCT.

The chain carries TRBV6-1 and TRBJ1-4, with 8 bases matching TRBD1. Germline trimming cut 7 bases from V and 13 bases from J; bases unmatched to any gene: 5. This CDR3 contains 11 residues. Germline V gives CDR1 MNHNS, CDR2 SASEGT. CDR3 in amino acids: CASNTGGGLFF. CDR3 nucleotides: TGTGCCAGCAATACAGGGGGGGGACTGTTTTTT.

The V and J genes are TRBV30 and TRBJ1-6, with 10 bases identical to TRBD1. The CDR3 spans 15 residues. Germline V gene data show CDR1 as GTSNPN and CDR2 as SVGIG (reference sequence). V dropped 0 bases and J dropped 8; count of bases not matched to a gene: 4. This CDR3 reads CAWSVLGTGDSPLHF. For the CDR3, the DNA is TGTGCCTGGAGTGTACTGGGGACAGGGGATTCACCCCTCCACTTT.

This clonotype has a count of ten or more. The chain uses TRBV14 and TRBJ1-5; D is possibly TRBD1 (5 bases). The CDR3 is 14 residues long. Trimming took off 2 bases at V and 3 bases at J, with 8 bases between the two ends. The germline V gene encodes CDR1 SGHDN and CDR2 FVKESK. Here the CDR3 DNA reads TGTGCCAGCAGCCAAACAGGAATCAATCAGCCCCAGCATTTT. It encodes CASSQTGINQPQHF.

This chain links TRBV15 with TRBJ1-1; D might be TRBD1 (5 bases). V was pared by 0 bases and J by 7 bases, with 9 bases between. CDR1 is LNHNV and CDR2 is YYDKDF in the germline V gene (reference sequence). The CDR3 extends over 13 amino acids. The CDR3 protein is CATSREVGVEAFF. CDR3 DNA: TGTGCCACCAGCAGAGAGGTGGGGGTTGAAGCTTTCTTT.

V usage is TRBV6-5 and J usage is TRBJ2-1, with 13 bases identical to TRBD2. The CDR3 is 19 amino acids. With 2 bases clipped from V and 0 bases from J, the junction kept 7 bases outside the gene matches. Germline loops: CDR1 MNHEY, CDR2 SVGAGI. CDR3 nucleotides: TGTGCCAGCAGTTACCGACTAGCGGGGGGCTCGAGCTCCTACAATGAGCAGTTCTTC. This translates into CASSYRLAGGSSSYNEQFF.

The chain couples TRBV5-1 to TRBJ2-5; D is ambiguous. Trimming took off 0 bases at V and 5 bases at J, with 11 bases between the two ends. Germline V CDR1 and CDR2: SGHRS, YFSETQ. The CDR3 extends over 14 amino acids. The CDR3 DNA reads as TGCGCCAGCAGCTTGGAAATTGGCGTTGAGACCCAGTACTTC. It encodes CASSLEIGVETQYF.

This clonotype was counted a few times. The chain combines TRBV7-2 with TRBJ2-7; weak D call: TRBD1 (6 bases). Germline V gene sequence: CDR1 SGHTA, CDR2 FQGNSA. This CDR3 region has 17 residues. Trimming left V 1 base short and J 3 bases short, with 19 bases between. CDR3 DNA: TGTGCCAGCAGCTTAGGGGAGACCGGGACAAGGATCTACGAGCAGTACTTC. Amino acids: CASSLGETGTRIYEQYF.

This clonotype was counted ten times or more. The chain combines TRBV6-5 with TRBJ1-2, with 9 positions matching TRBD1. This CDR3 has 14 amino acids. Per germline, CDR1 MNHEY and CDR2 SVGAGI. The V and J ends lost 5 bases and 6 bases, in that order; junction bases with no gene match: 7. CDR3 sequence reads: CASSRTGTGNGYTF. The CDR3 coding sequence is TGTGCCAGCAGTCGAACCGGGACAGGGAATGGCTACACCTTC.

This clonotype has at least ten counts. V gene TRBV28 combines with J gene TRBJ2-1; 13 nucleotides match TRBD2. Trimming removed 2 bases from V and 14 bases from J; junction bases left unmatched: 9. Germline lookup yields CDR1 MDHEN and CDR2 SYDVKM. The CDR3 covers 15 residues. The CDR3 region has the DNA TGTGCCAGCAGTTTACCTTGGACTAGCGGGGGCTTGAAGTTCTTC. This codes for CASSLPWTSGGLKFF. The full variable domain, in which reference TRBV28 and TRBJ2-1 provide the parts outside the CDR3, is DVKVTQSSRYLVKRTGEKVFLECVQDMDHENMFWYRQDPGLGLRLIYFSYDVKMKEKGDIPEGYSVSREKKERFSLILESASTNQTSMYLCASSLPWTSGGLKFFGPGTRLTVL.

This clonotype showed up just a few times. This chain uses TRBV29-1 with TRBJ1-5; weak D call: TRBD1 (5 bases). Deletions cut 4 bases from V and 0 bases from J, with 7 bases between. Looked up from germline, CDR1 is SQVTM and CDR2 is ANQGSEA. CDR3 length: 13 amino acids. This CDR3 is CSVARDSNQPQHF. The CDR3 DNA reads as TGCAGCGTTGCCAGGGATAGCAATCAGCCCCAGCATTTT.

The chain links TRBV5-1 to TRBJ1-2; maybe TRBD1 (6 bases). The CDR3 consists of 15 residues. V dropped 0 bases and J dropped 6 bases, with 15 bases sitting between them. Per the germline V gene, CDR1 is SGHRS and CDR2 is YFSETQ. The CDR3 sequence is CASSLGTVQVDGYTF. The CDR3 DNA reads TGCGCCAGCAGCTTGGGGACAGTCCAGGTGGATGGCTACACCTTC.

This clonotype was seen repeatedly, ten times or more. The J gene is TRBJ1-6, the V gene TRBV20-1, with D possibly matching TRBD1 (6 bases). Germline-derived CDR1 and CDR2 are DFQATT and SNEGSKA (reference sequence). Trimming removed 2 bases from V and 7 bases from J, with 9 bases in between. The CDR3 runs to 13 residues. This CDR3 reads CSARNTGNSPLHF. The CDR3 bases are TGCAGTGCTAGAAACACAGGGAATTCACCCCTCCACTTT.

The table lists this clonotype with many counts. The chain combines TRBV7-2 with TRBJ2-5, with 7 bases aligning to TRBD1. J lost 3 bases, V lost 1 base, and 2 bases had no gene match. CDR1 and CDR2 (germline): SGHTA, FQGNSA. The CDR3 totals 14 residues. The CDR3 nucleotides are TGTGCCAGCAGCTTAGGAGGGGGCAAAGAGACCCAGTACTTC. Amino acids: CASSLGGGKETQYF.